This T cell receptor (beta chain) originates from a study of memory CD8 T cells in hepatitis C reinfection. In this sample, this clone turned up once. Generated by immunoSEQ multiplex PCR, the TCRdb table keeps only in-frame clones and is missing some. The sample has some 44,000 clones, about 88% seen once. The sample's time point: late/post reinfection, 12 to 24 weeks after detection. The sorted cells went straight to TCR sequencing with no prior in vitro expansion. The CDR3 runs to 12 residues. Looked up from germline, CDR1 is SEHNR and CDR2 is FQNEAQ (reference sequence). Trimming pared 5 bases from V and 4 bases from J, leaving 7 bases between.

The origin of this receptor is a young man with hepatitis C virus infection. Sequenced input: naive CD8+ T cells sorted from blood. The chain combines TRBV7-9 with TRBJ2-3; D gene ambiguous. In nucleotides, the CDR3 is TGTGCCAGCAGCAACCGGGCAGATACGCAGTATTTT. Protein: CASSNRADTQYF.